Each of the 12 T cell receptor beta chains below was sequenced from the same sample in a study of T cell responses to AZD1222 COVID-19 vaccine. Clones were sequenced by immunoSEQ multiplex PCR, and TCRdb holds only the in-frame ones, with some missing. Of roughly 100,000 clones in the sample, nearly 90% were seen once. The specimen was peripheral blood, collected on day 0 of AZD1222 vaccination. These receptors all come from an adult in good health.

The chain couples TRBV6-6 to TRBJ1-2, with 10 bases aligning to TRBD1. The CDR3 extends over 18 amino acids. V lost 5 bases and J lost 8; bases outside the gene matches: 20. Germline V gives CDR1 MNHNY, CDR2 SVGAGI (reference sequence). This chain's CDR3 is CASSRFRDRGPPVGGYTF. The CDR3, as DNA: TGTGCCAGCAGTAGATTCCGGGACAGGGGCCCCCCGGTGGGAGGCTACACCTTC.

The chain has TRBV28 and TRBJ2-6, with D possibly called TRBD1 or TRBD2 (6 bases each). The CDR3 spans 17 residues. Looked up from germline, CDR1 is MDHEN and CDR2 is SYDVKM. Trimming shortened V by 5 bases and J by 0 bases, and 14 bases separated the two germline ends. CDR3 region: CASSTGEGGSGANVLTF. The CDR3 bases are TGTGCCAGCAGTACGGGAGAGGGGGGCTCTGGGGCCAACGTCCTGACTTTC.

The genes are TRBV11-1 and TRBJ1-3, with 7 bases that match TRBD1. Germline CDR1 is SGHAT and CDR2 is FQDESV (reference sequence). The CDR3 runs to 15 residues. V trimming: 4 bases; J trimming: 2 bases; junction bases outside the gene matches: 5. CDR3 protein: CASSSQQGPGNTIYF. CDR3 coding DNA: TGTGCCAGCAGCTCTCAACAGGGGCCTGGAAACACCATATATTTT.

The V gene is TRBV7-8, the J gene TRBJ1-6; D remains unclear. The V end lost 1 base, the J end lost 4 bases, and 14 bases lay between the germline ends. This CDR3 contains 17 residues. Germline loops: CDR1 SGHVS, CDR2 FQNEAQ. CDR3 bases: TGTGCCAGCAGCTTAGAGGCCGGGCCGGAATATAATTCACCCCTCCACTTT. This codes for CASSLEAGPEYNSPLHF.

This chain uses TRBV6-6 with TRBJ1-5, with 10 bases lining up with TRBD1. Germline CDR1 and CDR2: MNHNY and SVGAGI (reference sequence). The CDR3 covers 17 residues. J was trimmed by 6 bases and V by 5 bases; bases with no gene match: 13. The CDR3 region has the DNA TGTGCCAGCAGTCCCACCCGGGACAGGGGAATTAGTCAGCCCCAGCATTTT. Protein: CASSPTRDRGISQPQHF.

V and J are TRBV5-1 and TRBJ1-6; tentative D call: TRBD1 (6 bases). Germline V lookup: CDR1 SGHRS, CDR2 YFSETQ. The CDR3 has 16 residues. V was cut by 1 base and J by 2 bases, with 10 bases left in between. CDR3 sequence (DNA): TGCGCCAGCAGCTTGACTCAGGGGCCCTATAATTCACCCCTCCACTTT. As protein: CASSLTQGPYNSPLHF.

This clone has only a few counts. This sequence joins TRBV7-2 and TRBJ1-4; D possibly corresponds to TRBD1 (5 bases). The CDR3 runs 16 residues. CDR1 and CDR2 from the germline V gene are SGHTA and FQGNSA. V was shortened by 4 bases and J by 4 bases, with 16 bases between the two germline ends. The CDR3: CASSSFPRGNNEKLFF. CDR3 coding DNA: TGTGCCAGCAGCTCCTTCCCTAGGGGAAATAATGAAAAACTGTTTTTT. Complete variable domain (other parts from reference TRBV7-2 and TRBJ1-4): GAGVSQSPSNKVTEKGKDVELRCDPISGHTALYWYRQSLGQGLEFLIYFQGNSAPDKSGLPSDRFSAERTGGSVSTLTIQRTQQEDSAVYLCASSSFPRGNNEKLFFGSGTQLSVL.

V gene TRBV7-2 combines with J gene TRBJ2-2; D is unclear. The CDR3 has 13 residues. V gave up 3 bases and J gave up 4 bases, with 6 bases separating them. Germline CDR1 is SGHTA and CDR2 is FQGNSA. The CDR3 reads CASSFSITGELFF. The CDR3 coding sequence is TGTGCCAGCAGCTTTAGTATCACCGGGGAGCTGTTTTTT.

The genes are TRBV6-5 and TRBJ2-1; no definite D call. The V end lost 4 bases, the J end lost 5 bases, and 9 bases lay between the germline ends. The germline V gene encodes CDR1 MNHEY and CDR2 SVGAGI. The CDR3 contains 13 residues. CDR3: CASSFIMHNEQFF. The CDR3 DNA sequence: TGTGCCAGCAGTTTCATAATGCACAATGAGCAGTTCTTC.

The CDR3 region has the DNA TGTGCCAGCAGTTTATTGGGACAGTTGAACACTGAAGCTTTCTTT. Translating gives CASSLLGQLNTEAFF. The chain is built from TRBV27 and TRBJ1-1; 7 positions match TRBD1. V dropped 1 base and J dropped 0; count of bases not matched to a gene: 2. Germline V lookup: CDR1 MNHEY, CDR2 SMNVEV (reference sequence). CDR3 length equals 15 residues.

This clone was detected once. The chain links TRBV14 to TRBJ2-5, with TRBD1 matching over 8 bases. After removal of 3 bases from V and 5 bases from J, the junction contained 8 bases not matched to a gene. The CDR3 is made up of 15 amino acids. The germline CDR1 and CDR2 sequences are SGHDN and FVKESK. CDR3 in DNA: TGTGCCAGCAGCCATGGGGACAGGACAATGGAGACCCAGTACTTC. Translated, it gives CASSHGDRTMETQYF.

Concerning this clone itself: A junction end diverges from the germline sequence, so it may reflect a read error. The gene calls are TRBV2 and TRBJ1-4; possibly TRBD1 for D (5 bases). CDR1 and CDR2 from the germline V gene are SNHLY and FYNNEI. The CDR3 runs to 14 residues. The chain's CDR3 is CASSFRETHEKLFF. CDR3 bases: TGTGCCAGCAGTTTCAGGGAAACTCATGAAAAACTGTTTTTT.